These 10 T cell receptor beta chains share one sample of origin, sequenced in a study of CD8+CD57+ T cells in acquired aplastic anemia. CDR3 and TCR beta VDJ profiling relied on a genomic DNA template. A single record per CDR3 protein comes from TCRdb applying MiXCR to the reads. The repertoire consists of under 200,000 distinct CDR3 sequences, with 40% to 60% occurring once and the leading ten covering about 30%. Selection for sequencing was limited to patients who had shown CD8+CD57+ cell expansion by flow cytometry. Sequenced: sorted CD4+, CD8+, or CD8+CD57+ T cells (not recorded which) from PBMCs. These receptors were taken from a human donor with aplastic anemia.

V and J are TRBV15 and TRBJ1-2, with 9 bases identical to TRBD1. Germline V gene lookup returns CDR1 LNHNV and CDR2 YYDKDF (reference sequence). V shed 3 bases, J shed 2 bases, and the junction held 7 bases outside the gene matches. This CDR3 contains 16 residues. This CDR3 reads CATSRTKQGANYGYTF. The DNA of the CDR3 is TGTGCCACCAGCAGGACTAAACAGGGGGCCAACTATGGCTACACCTTC.

The chain is built from TRBV6-5 and TRBJ2-5; D is possibly TRBD1 (6 bases). The CDR3 loop spans 14 amino acids. The germline gives CDR1 MNHEY, CDR2 SVGAGI. Trimming shortened V by 5 bases and J by 4 bases, and 14 bases separated the two germline ends. The DNA for the CDR3 is TGTGCCAGCAGTACAGGGTTGGTGACAGAGACCCAGTACTTC. Encoded protein: CASSTGLVTETQYF.

With regard to this clonotype: Since a much larger clone is just one base distant, this may be a read error. The conserved phenylalanine or tryptophan normally closing the CDR3 is absent here, so this likely arose from a read error. The chain couples TRBV9 to TRBJ2-7; 10 bases align to TRBD1. The germline V gene has CDR1 SGDLS and CDR2 YYNGEE. V lost 4 bases to trimming and J lost 5 bases; unmatched junction nucleotides: 12. CDR3 size: 16 residues. The CDR3 region is CASSQLTGGYSDEQYY. In DNA, the CDR3 is TGTGCCAGCAGCCAATTGACAGGGGGCTATAGCGACGAGCAGTACTAC.

Many counts were recorded for this clonotype. This CDR3 is CASSFGRTEAFF. The CDR3 DNA reads as TGTGCCAGCAGCTTCGGACGCACTGAAGCTTTCTTT. The V gene is TRBV7-9, the J gene TRBJ1-1; no clear D gene. Per the germline V gene, CDR1 is SEHNR and CDR2 is FQNEAQ (reference sequence). This CDR3 comprises 12 residues. The germline V and J ends were trimmed by 3 bases and 4 bases, with 6 bases remaining between them.

This clonotype was seen ten or more times. The gene calls are TRBV7-2 and TRBJ1-2; D is undetermined. The CDR3 spans 13 residues. Trimming cost V 1 base and J 3 bases, with 6 bases left between them. Germline V gene data show CDR1 as SGHTA and CDR2 as FQGNSA. DNA for the CDR3: TGTGCCAGCAGCTTAGAGGGCCACTATGGCTACACCTTC. It is translated as CASSLEGHYGYTF.

This clonotype was observed many times. J is TRBJ2-1 and V is TRBV7-2; D perhaps matches TRBD2 (5 bases). V was pared by 6 bases and J by 0 bases, with 12 bases between. Germline-derived CDR1 and CDR2 are SGHTA and FQGNSA. The CDR3 has 15 residues. The DNA for the CDR3 is TGTGCCAGCAGACCAGCGGTTAGCTCCTACAATGAGCAGTTCTTC. The encoded protein is CASRPAVSSYNEQFF.

In the case of this clonotype: A read error may be the cause here, since a much bigger clone is one base away. The rearrangement joins TRBV6-1 to TRBJ1-5; possibly TRBD1 for D (5 bases). Germline assignment: CDR1 MNHNS and CDR2 SASEGT. The CDR3 runs to 14 residues. Trimming pared 10 bases from V and 2 bases from J, leaving 15 bases between. This CDR3 reads CATHQGDGNQPQHF. DNA of the CDR3: TGTGCCACCCATCAGGGAGATGGCAATCAGCCCCAGCATTTT.

At least ten counts were recorded for this clonotype. The rearrangement joins TRBV4-3 to TRBJ1-4; D unclear. The length of the CDR3 is 15 residues. CDR1 and CDR2 (germline): LGHNA, YSLEER. The germline V and J ends were trimmed by 6 bases and 8 bases, with 19 bases remaining between them. Here the CDR3 DNA reads TGCGCCAGCAGTCTGTCGCGGGCGGCAGACGAAAAACTGTTTTTT. Translation gives CASSLSRAADEKLFF.

The chain employs TRBV11-3 and TRBJ2-1; TRBD2 matches 8 bases. Germline V gene sequence: CDR1 SGHNT, CDR2 YENEEA. CDR3 length: 12 amino acids. As DNA, the CDR3 is TGTCCCGGGGGGACTAGGTACAATGAGCAGTTCTTC. Its protein is CPGGTRYNEQFF.

The V gene is TRBV7-8, the J gene TRBJ2-2; D gene uncertain. The germline CDR1 and CDR2 sequences are SGHVS and FQNEAQ. Deletions cut 6 bases from V and 8 bases from J, with 10 bases between. The CDR3 runs 12 residues. Written as DNA, the CDR3 is TGTGCCAGCAGTCTCCACAGAGGGGAGCTGTTTTTT. This codes for CASSLHRGELFF.